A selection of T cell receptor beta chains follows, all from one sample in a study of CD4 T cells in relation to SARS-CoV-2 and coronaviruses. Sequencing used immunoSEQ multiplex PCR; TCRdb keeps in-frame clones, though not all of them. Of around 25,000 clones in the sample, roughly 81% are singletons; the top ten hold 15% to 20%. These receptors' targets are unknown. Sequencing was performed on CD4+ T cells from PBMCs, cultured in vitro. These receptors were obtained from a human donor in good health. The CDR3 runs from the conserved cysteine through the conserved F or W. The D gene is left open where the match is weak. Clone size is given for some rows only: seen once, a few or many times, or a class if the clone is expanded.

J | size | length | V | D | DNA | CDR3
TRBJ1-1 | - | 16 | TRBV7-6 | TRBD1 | TGTGCCAGCAGCTCGCAACCGACAGGGGGGAGAACTGAAGCTTTCTTT | CASSSQPTGGRTEAFF
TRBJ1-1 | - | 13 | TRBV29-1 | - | TGCAGCGTTGTCCCCCCACTCCAGGGTAAAGCTTTCTTT | CSVVPPLQGKAFF
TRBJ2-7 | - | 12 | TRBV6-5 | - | TGTGCCACTCCGCAGGACTCCTACGAGCAGTACTTC | CATPQDSYEQYF
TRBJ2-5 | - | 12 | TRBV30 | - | TGTGCCTGGAGCATGGCTGGAGAGACCCAGTACTTC | CAWSMAGETQYF
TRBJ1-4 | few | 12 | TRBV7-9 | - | TGTGCCAGCAGCCCGACTAATGAAAAACTGTTTTTT | CASSPTNEKLFF
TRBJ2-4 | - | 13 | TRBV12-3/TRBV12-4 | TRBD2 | TGTGCCAGCAGTTTGGGGGGGAAAAACATTCAGTACTTC | CASSLGGKNIQYF
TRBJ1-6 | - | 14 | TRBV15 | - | TGTGCCACCAGCAGACAGGGTAGTAATTCACCCCTCCACTTT | CATSRQGSNSPLHF
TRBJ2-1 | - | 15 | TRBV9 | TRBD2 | TGTGCCAGCAGCACGGACGGACTAGCGGGAGGTGAGCAGTTCTTC | CASSTDGLAGGEQFF
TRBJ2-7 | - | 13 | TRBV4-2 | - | TGTGCCAGCAGCCAAGATCTCTCCTACGAGCAGTACTTC | CASSQDLSYEQYF
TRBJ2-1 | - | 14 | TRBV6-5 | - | TGTGCCAGCAATAATAGGGATGGCTACAATGAGCAGTTCTTC | CASNNRDGYNEQFF
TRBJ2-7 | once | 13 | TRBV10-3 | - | TGTGCCATCAGTGATGGGGCGGGCTACGAGCAGTACTTC | CAISDGAGYEQYF
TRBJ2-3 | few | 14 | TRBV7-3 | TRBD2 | TGTGCCAGCAGCTCGGGACTAGCTGGCGATACGCAGTATTTT | CASSSGLAGDTQYF
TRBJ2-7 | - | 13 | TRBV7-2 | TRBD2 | TGTGCCAGCAGCTGGCGGGGGGGCGATGAGCAGTACTTC | CASSWRGGDEQYF
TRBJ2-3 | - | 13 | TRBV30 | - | TGTGCCTGGGGGAGTGGCAGCACAGATACGCAGTATTTT | CAWGSGSTDTQYF
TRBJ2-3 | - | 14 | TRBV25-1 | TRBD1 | TGTGCCACATCCGGGACAGGGTCGAAATATACGCAGTATTTT | CATSGTGSKYTQYF
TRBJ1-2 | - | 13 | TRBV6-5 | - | TGTGCCAGCAGTTACTCGACCCAAGTAGGATACACCTTC | CASSYSTQVGYTF
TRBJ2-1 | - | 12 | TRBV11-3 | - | TGTGCCAGCAGCTTCCGAGGGCGGGAGCAGTTCTTC | CASSFRGREQFF
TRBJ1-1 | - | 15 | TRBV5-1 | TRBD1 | TGCGCCAGCAGCTTAATAGGACAGGGGGGAACTGAAGCTTTCTTT | CASSLIGQGGTEAFF
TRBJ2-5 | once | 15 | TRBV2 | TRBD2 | TGTGCCAGCAGTGGCCTCGCGGGAGCGGGGGAGACCCAGTACTTC | CASSGLAGAGETQYF
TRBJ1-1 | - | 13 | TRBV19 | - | TGTGCCAGTAGTACAGGGGTTCGTGCTGAAGCTTTCTTT | CASSTGVRAEAFF
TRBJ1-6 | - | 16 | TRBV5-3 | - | TGTGCCAGAAGCTTGGCCGCGGGGCCCGATAATTCACCCCTCCACTTT | CARSLAAGPDNSPLHF
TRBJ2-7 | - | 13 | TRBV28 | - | TGTGCCAGCAGGCCAGGGGGGCCCTACGAGCAGTACTTC | CASRPGGPYEQYF
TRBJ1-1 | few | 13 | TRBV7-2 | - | TGTGCCAGCAGCTTAGCACATAGCCTTGAAGCTTTCTTT | CASSLAHSLEAFF
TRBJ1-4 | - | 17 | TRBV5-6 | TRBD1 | TGTGCCAGCAGCGCCAGGACAGGGGAGTCCCTCGGGGAAAAACTGTTTTTT | CASSARTGESLGEKLFF
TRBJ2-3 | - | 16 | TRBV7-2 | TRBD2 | TGTGCCAGCAGCTTCAGAGCGGGAGAGGCCAGAGATACGCAGTATTTT | CASSFRAGEARDTQYF
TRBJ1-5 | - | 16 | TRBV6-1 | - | TGTGCCAGCAGTGAAGCGCTTCGGGGGGACCATCAGCCCCAGCATTTT | CASSEALRGDHQPQHF
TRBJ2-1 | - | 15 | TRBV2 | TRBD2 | TGTGCCAGCACCCTAGCGGGAGGGTCCTACAATGAGCAGTTCTTC | CASTLAGGSYNEQFF
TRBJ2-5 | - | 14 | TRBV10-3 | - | TGTGCCATCAGTGATCAGGGCCAAGAAGAGACCCAGTACTTC | CAISDQGQEETQYF
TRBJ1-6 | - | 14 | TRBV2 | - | TGTGCCAGCAGTGCCGGTCCCCAATGGGCACCCCTCCACTTT | CASSAGPQWAPLHF
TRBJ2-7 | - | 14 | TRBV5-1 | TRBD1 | TGCGCCAGCAGCCCGCAGGGGGACTCCTACGAGCAGTACTTC | CASSPQGDSYEQYF
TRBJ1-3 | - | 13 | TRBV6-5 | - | TGTGCCAGCAGCCCAAACTCTGGAAACACCATATATTTT | CASSPNSGNTIYF
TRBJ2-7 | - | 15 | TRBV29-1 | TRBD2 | TGCAGCGTTGGATCCTTAGCGGGTGGTCCCTACGAGCAGTACTTC | CSVGSLAGGPYEQYF
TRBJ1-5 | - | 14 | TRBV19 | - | TGTGCCAGTAGTGGTTCGGCGGGCAATCAGCCCCAGCATTTT | CASSGSAGNQPQHF
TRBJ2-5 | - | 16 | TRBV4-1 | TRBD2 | TGCGCCAGCAGCCAAGTCGATAGCGGGTACCAAGAGACCCAGTACTTC | CASSQVDSGYQETQYF
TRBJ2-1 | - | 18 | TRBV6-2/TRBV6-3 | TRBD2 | TGTGCCAGCAGTTACTGGGCAGGGACTAGCGGGAGGGGAAATGAGCAGTTCTTC | CASSYWAGTSGRGNEQFF
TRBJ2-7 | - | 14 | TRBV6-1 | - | TGTGCCAGCAGTGAAGCGCGCGTCTCCTACGAGCAGTACTTC | CASSEARVSYEQYF
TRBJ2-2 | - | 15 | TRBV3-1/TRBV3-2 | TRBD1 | TGTGCCAGCAGCCCCGGGACAGGGGGCACCGGGGAGCTGTTTTTT | CASSPGTGGTGELFF
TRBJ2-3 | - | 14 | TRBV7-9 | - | TGTGCCAGCAGCCCCGAGGGGCTGACAGATACGCAGTATTTT | CASSPEGLTDTQYF
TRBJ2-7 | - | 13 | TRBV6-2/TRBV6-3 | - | TGTGCCAGCAGCTCCCGGGGGTTTCTCCCGCAGTACTTC | CASSSRGFLPQYF
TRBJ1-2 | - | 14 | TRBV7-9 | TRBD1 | TGTGCCAGCAGCCCGCAGGGGGCCTACTATGGCTACACCTTC | CASSPQGAYYGYTF